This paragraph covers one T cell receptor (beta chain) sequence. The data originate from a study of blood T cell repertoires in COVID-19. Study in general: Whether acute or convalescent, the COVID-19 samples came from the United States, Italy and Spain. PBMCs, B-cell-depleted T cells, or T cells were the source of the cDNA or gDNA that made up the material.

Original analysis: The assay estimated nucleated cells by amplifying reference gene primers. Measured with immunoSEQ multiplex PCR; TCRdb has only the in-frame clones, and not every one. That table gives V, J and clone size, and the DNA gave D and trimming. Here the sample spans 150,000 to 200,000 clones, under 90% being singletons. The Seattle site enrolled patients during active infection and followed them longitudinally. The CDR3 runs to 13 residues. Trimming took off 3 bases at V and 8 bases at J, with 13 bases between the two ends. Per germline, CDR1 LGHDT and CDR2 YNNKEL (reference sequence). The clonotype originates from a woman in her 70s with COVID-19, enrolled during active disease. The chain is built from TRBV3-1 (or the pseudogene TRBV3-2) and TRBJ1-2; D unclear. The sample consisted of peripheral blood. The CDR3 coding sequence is TGTGCCAGCAGCCAGCGACCACCGGGGGGCTACACCTTC. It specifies CASSQRPPGGYTF.